This is a list of T cell receptor beta chains from one sample in a study of CD8 T cells in acute hepatitis C reinfection. Produced via immunoSEQ multiplex PCR; TCRdb's table is partial and in-frame only. This table holds approximately 4,000 clones, 40% to 50% found once. The sample in question was HCV NS3-1073 tetramer-sorted CD8+ T cells from PBMCs, obtained during acute infection. The receptors derive from a man in his thirties or forties with chronic hepatitis C. The CDR3 runs from the conserved cysteine through the conserved F or W. The D gene is left open where the match is weak. The listing skips clone size in some rows; elsewhere it reads once, few, many or a size class.

d_gene	v_gene	j_gene	abundance	CDR3aa	CDR3nt
-	TRBV29-1	TRBJ1-1	medium-sized	CSVVFRGGDTEAFF	TGCAGCGTTGTGTTCAGGGGAGGAGACACTGAAGCTTTCTTT
TRBD1	TRBV4-3	TRBJ1-2	medium-sized	CASSQEPTGIDGYTF	TGCGCCAGCAGCCAAGAACCGACAGGGATTGATGGCTACACCTTC
-	TRBV30	TRBJ1-1	-	CAWAGEGDTEAFF	TGTGCCTGGGCAGGGGAGGGGGACACTGAAGCTTTCTTT
-	TRBV4-2	TRBJ1-1	medium-sized	CASSQELGTVAFF	TGTGCCAGCAGCCAAGAGCTTGGGACGGTTGCTTTCTTT
-	TRBV13	TRBJ2-5	-	CASSLGALRETQYF	TGTGCCAGCAGCTTAGGGGCTTTAAGAGAGACCCAGTACTTC
-	TRBV2	TRBJ1-4	-	CASSQAGEEKLFF	TGTGCCAGCAGCCAAGCCGGGGAAGAAAAACTGTTTTTT
TRBD1	TRBV6-1	TRBJ2-7	few	CASSELGTGDYEQYF	TGTGCCAGCAGTGAATTAGGGACAGGGGACTACGAGCAGTACTTC
-	TRBV7-9	TRBJ2-7	-	CASSLDGSQVYEQYF	TGTGCCAGCAGCTTAGATGGCAGTCAAGTTTACGAGCAGTACTTC
TRBD2	TRBV4-3	TRBJ2-3	once	CASSQEPWGTSGGGDTQYF	TGCGCCAGCAGCCAAGAGCCTTGGGGGACTAGCGGGGGCGGAGATACGCAGTATTTT
-	TRBV5-6	TRBJ2-4	few	CASSLAAGLAKNIQYF	TGTGCCAGCAGCTTGGCGGCGGGGCTAGCCAAAAACATTCAGTACTTC
TRBD2	TRBV4-3	TRBJ2-3	-	CASSQEPGLAGGGDTQYF	TGCGCCAGCAGCCAGGAGCCAGGACTAGCGGGGGGTGGGGATACGCAGTATTTT
-	TRBV4-2	TRBJ2-6	few	CASSQELGVGQSGANVLTF	TGTGCCAGCAGCCAAGAATTGGGGGTTGGTCAATCTGGGGCCAACGTCCTGACTTTC
-	TRBV4-3	TRBJ2-1	-	CASSQDRAGPGEQFF	TGCGCCAGCAGCCAAGATAGAGCCGGACCTGGGGAGCAGTTCTTC
-	TRBV28	TRBJ2-6	-	CASGGPTGGANVLTF	TGTGCCAGCGGCGGCCCTACCGGGGGGGCCAACGTCCTGACTTTC
-	TRBV4-3	TRBJ2-7	-	CASSQEVGRSAYEQYF	TGCGCCAGCAGCCAAGAAGTTGGGCGATCGGCCTACGAGCAGTACTTC
TRBD1	TRBV6-5	TRBJ2-1	-	CASSITGGPYNEQFF	TGTGCCAGCAGTATCACAGGGGGCCCCTACAATGAGCAGTTCTTC
-	TRBV4-2	TRBJ2-7	-	CASSQEAGAEQYF	TGTGCCAGCAGCCAAGAGGCGGGGGCCGAGCAGTACTTC
TRBD2	TRBV6-1	TRBJ2-7	-	CASSETAGEWEEQYF	TGTGCCAGCAGTGAAACGGCGGGGGAATGGGAAGAGCAGTACTTC
-	TRBV4-2	TRBJ2-1	medium-sized	CASSQEVAAGNEQFF	TGTGCCAGCAGCCAGGAGGTCGCCGCTGGAAATGAGCAGTTCTTC
TRBD2	TRBV2	TRBJ2-5	few	CASSESHPGGGPRYQETQYF	TGTGCCAGCAGTGAAAGCCACCCCGGCGGGGGGCCAAGGTACCAAGAGACCCAGTACTTC
-	TRBV7-8	TRBJ2-6	few	CASSLESGLAGANVLTF	TGTGCCAGCAGCTTAGAGTCCGGGCTGGCCGGGGCCAACGTCCTGACTTTC
TRBD2	TRBV4-2	TRBJ2-7	-	CASSQENSGGPYEQYF	TGTGCCAGCAGCCAAGAGAATAGCGGGGGGCCTTACGAGCAGTACTTC
TRBD1	TRBV30	TRBJ1-1	-	CAWSNRQGWFEAFF	TGTGCCTGGAGTAACCGACAGGGCTGGTTTGAAGCTTTCTTT
-	TRBV7-8	TRBJ2-7	medium-sized	CASSSEVGAPGEQYF	TGTGCCAGCAGCTCCGAGGTAGGGGCCCCCGGCGAGCAGTACTTC
-	TRBV6-6	TRBJ1-2	-	CASWGGLYTF	TGTGCCAGCTGGGGCGGACTATACACCTTC
-	TRBV15	TRBJ1-1	once	CATSRDQGVYMNTEAFF	TGTGCCACCAGCAGAGATCAAGGGGTGTACATGAACACTGAAGCTTTCTTT
TRBD2	TRBV19	TRBJ2-7	few	CASSFGLAGNLYEQYF	TGTGCCAGTAGTTTTGGACTAGCGGGAAACCTCTACGAGCAGTACTTC
TRBD2	TRBV4-3	TRBJ2-7	-	CASSQEPSSGGASYEQYF	TGCGCCAGCAGCCAAGAGCCTTCTAGCGGGGGGGCCTCCTACGAGCAGTACTTC
TRBD1	TRBV5-8	TRBJ1-2	-	CASSQEQGVWGGYTF	TGTGCCAGCAGCCAGGAACAGGGGGTCTGGGGTGGCTACACCTTC